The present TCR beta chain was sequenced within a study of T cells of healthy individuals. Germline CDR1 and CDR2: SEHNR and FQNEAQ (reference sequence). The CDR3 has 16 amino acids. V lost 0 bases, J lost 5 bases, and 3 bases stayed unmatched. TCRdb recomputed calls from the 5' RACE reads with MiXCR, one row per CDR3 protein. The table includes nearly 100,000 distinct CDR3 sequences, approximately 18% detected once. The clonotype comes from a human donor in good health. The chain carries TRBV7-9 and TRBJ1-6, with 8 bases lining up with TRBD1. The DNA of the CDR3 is TGTGCCAGCAGCTTAGCGACAGGGGTAGATAATTCACCCCTCCACTTT. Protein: CASSLATGVDNSPLHF.